A single sample is the source of the 9 T cell receptor beta chains below, sequenced in a study of blood T cell repertoires in COVID-19 (dated by TCRdb to the early 2020s). The method was the immunoSEQ multiplex PCR assay. TCRdb mirrors the immuneACCESS table, restricted to in-frame sequences. Some clones are absent from its copies; in checked studies, under half trace to an unresolved V gene, and the reason for the others is unknown. Present in this sample are about 150,000 clones, approximately 80% of which were seen just once. Of the sample, over 4% is held by the ten largest clones. The source material was PBMCs or T cells enriched from blood (not recorded which). The receptors were sampled from a man aged 70-80 years who had been exposed to COVID-19.

V gene TRBV4-3 combines with J gene TRBJ2-5, with 9 bases identical to TRBD1. The CDR3 consists of 18 residues. The germline V gene has CDR1 LGHNA and CDR2 YSLEER. The trim removed 0 bases at V and 3 bases at J, leaving 11 bases unmatched. Here the CDR3 reads CASSQENMATGGEETQYF. CDR3 in DNA: TGCGCCAGCAGCCAAGAAAATATGGCGACAGGGGGTGAAGAGACCCAGTACTTC.

This clone has more than one count but fewer than ten. This rearrangement joins TRBV5-6 to TRBJ2-7; 7 bases fit TRBD2. This CDR3 is built from 15 residues. V shed 4 bases and J 1 base; nucleotides not matched to a gene: 8. Germline V gene data show CDR1 as SGHDT and CDR2 as YYEEEE. CDR3 residues: CASSREGRVSYEQYF. DNA of the CDR3: TGTGCCAGCAGCCGTGAAGGGAGGGTATCCTACGAGCAGTACTTC.

In the case of this clone: The same CDR3 arises from other DNA sequences in this sample as well. The CDR3 DNA reads TGTGCCAGCAGTTTGGGCAGGGGATATGGCTACACCTTC. It is translated as CASSLGRGYGYTF. The gene calls are TRBV12-3 or TRBV12-4 and TRBJ1-2; possibly TRBD1 for D (6 bases). V lost 3 bases and J lost 5, with 10 bases in between. This CDR3 region has 13 residues.

The chain links TRBV6-5 to TRBJ1-1; 7 positions match TRBD1. The CDR3 is 14 amino acids. Germline loops: CDR1 MNHEY, CDR2 SVGAGI. The V and J ends lost 7 bases and 7 bases, in that order; junction bases with no gene match: 12. Written as DNA, the CDR3 is TGTGCCAGCATCCGAGGGGGCTCCCTTGATGAAGCTTTCTTT. Amino acid sequence: CASIRGGSLDEAFF.

Here the CDR3 DNA reads TGCGCCAGCAGCCCCACTACAGGGAACGATGAGCAGTTCTTC. Its protein is CASSPTTGNDEQFF. This sequence joins TRBV5-1 and TRBJ2-1; possible D gene TRBD1, 6 bases. CDR1 is SGHRS and CDR2 is YFSETQ in the germline V gene. V was cut by 4 bases and J by 8 bases, with 16 bases left in between. The length of the CDR3 is 14 residues.

The V gene is TRBV6-6, the J gene TRBJ2-7; 11 nucleotides match TRBD2. J gave up 5 bases and V 4 bases, and 10 bases lay outside the gene matches. CDR1 and CDR2 (germline): MNHNY, SVGAGI (reference sequence). The CDR3 is made up of 16 amino acids. The CDR3: CASSFPTGTSGHEQYF. CDR3 sequence (DNA): TGTGCCAGCAGTTTCCCCACCGGGACTAGCGGACACGAGCAGTACTTC.

DNA of the CDR3: TGTGCCAGCGCACGGGAGCTTGGGGAGACCCAGTACTTC. It translates to CASARELGETQYF. J is TRBJ2-5 and V is TRBV6-4, with a tentative D call TRBD2 (6 bases). Trimming removed 8 bases from V and 5 bases from J, with 15 bases in between. CDR1 and CDR2 (germline): MRHNA, SNTAGT. CDR3 length: 13 amino acids.

The V gene is TRBV30, the J gene TRBJ1-6, with 10 bases that match TRBD1. The length of the CDR3 is 13 residues. V dropped 4 bases and J dropped 7; count of bases not matched to a gene: 1. The germline CDR1 and CDR2 sequences are GTSNPN and SVGIG (reference sequence). The DNA for the CDR3 is TGTGCCTGGATGGGACAGGGGAATTCACCCCTCCACTTT. The encoded protein is CAWMGQGNSPLHF.

The CDR3 sequence: CASSLIGQGTGEQFF. The CDR3 region has the DNA TGTGCCAGTAGTTTGATCGGACAGGGAACCGGTGAGCAGTTCTTC. The V and J genes are TRBV19 and TRBJ2-1; TRBD1 aligns across 8 bases. Germline trimming cut 5 bases from V and 9 bases from J; bases unmatched to any gene: 12. The CDR3 contains 15 residues. Germline V gene data show CDR1 as LNHDA and CDR2 as SQIVND (reference sequence).